This TCR beta chain was identified in a study of blood T cell repertoires in COVID-19. Study information: Sources were T cells, B-cell-depleted T cells, or PBMCs; the material itself was cDNA or gDNA.

As handled by the study authors: Amplification of reference gene primers was used by the study to estimate nucleated cell counts. Here immunoSEQ multiplex PCR was the method, and the copy in TCRdb shows in-frame clones only, minus some. V and J calls and clone size are given by that table; D and trimming were obtained from the DNA. The repertoire holds some 75,000 clones, with around 80% as singletons. During active infection, Seattle patients enrolled and were then monitored through disease. The receptor was isolated from a man aged 50 to 60 with COVID-19, enrolled during active disease. The sequenced sample consisted of peripheral blood.

DNA of the CDR3: TGTGCCAGTAGTCCCCGAAAGGGGACAGCAAATAATCAGCCCCAGCATTTT. Translation: CASSPRKGTANNQPQHF. This rearrangement joins TRBV19 to TRBJ1-5; TRBD1 aligns across 7 bases. The CDR3 extends over 17 amino acids. From germline, CDR1 is LNHDA and CDR2 SQIVND (reference sequence). V lost 5 bases, J lost 4 bases, and 14 bases stayed unmatched.